The 14 T cell receptor beta chains in this list originate from one sample, sequenced in a study of T-cell memory formation after mild COVID-19. TCRdb reprocessed the 5' RACE reads with MiXCR, giving one entry per CDR3 protein. The sample shows 180,000 or so distinct CDR3 sequences, approximately 10% of them seen only once. The specimen sequenced was PBMCs or a T cell subset sorted from them (not recorded which). Receptors originate from a man between 18 and 35 years old who had mild COVID-19 (a few samples of this study predate the infection). Cell type and time point are not known.

The J gene is TRBJ1-1, the V gene TRBV7-9; 10 bases fit TRBD1. Germline trimming cut 3 bases from V and 8 bases from J; bases unmatched to any gene: 6. CDR1 and CDR2 from the germline V gene are SEHNR and FQNEAQ (reference sequence). CDR3 size: 14 residues. The CDR3 protein is CASSFTGQGHEAFF. Here the CDR3 DNA reads TGTGCCAGCAGCTTCACGGGACAGGGGCACGAAGCTTTCTTT.

The sample holds a few counts of this clonotype. This chain joins TRBV6-5 and TRBJ2-1; D is possibly TRBD2 (6 bases). Trimming removed 2 bases from V and 2 bases from J, with 10 bases in between. The germline gives CDR1 MNHEY, CDR2 SVGAGI. This CDR3 region has 15 residues. CDR3 nucleotides: TGTGCCAGCAGTTACGCCCGGAGGGCCTACAATGAGCAGTTCTTC. As protein: CASSYARRAYNEQFF.

This clonotype was recorded a few times. The rearrangement uses TRBV20-1 and TRBJ1-2, with 8 bases fitting TRBD1. Germline values: CDR1 DFQATT, CDR2 SNEGSKA (reference sequence). With 0 bases clipped from V and 5 bases from J, the junction kept 8 bases outside the gene matches. The CDR3 is made up of 15 amino acids. The CDR3 spells CSARDPGGTGYGYTF. CDR3 in DNA: TGCAGTGCTAGAGATCCCGGCGGGACAGGTTATGGCTACACCTTC.

This clonotype appeared many times. The V call is TRBV11-3, the J call TRBJ2-1; D not certain. V shed 5 bases and J shed 5 bases, with 13 bases lying between them. The length of the CDR3 is 14 residues. In germline, CDR1 is SGHNT, CDR2 YENEEA. The CDR3 sequence is CASSLDHNDNEQFF. The CDR3 DNA sequence: TGTGCCAGCAGCCTGGATCACAATGACAATGAGCAGTTCTTC.

This clonotype was seen at least ten times. The rearrangement joins TRBV7-2 to TRBJ1-5; D unresolved. The CDR3 is made up of 13 amino acids. V lost 4 bases and J lost 7, with 11 bases in between. Germline CDR1 reads SGHTA; CDR2 reads FQGNSA. CDR3 nucleotide sequence: TGTGCCAGCAGCTATAGAGGGCAACAGCCCCAGCATTTT. Encoded protein: CASSYRGQQPQHF. The complete variable domain, with remaining parts taken from reference TRBV7-2 and TRBJ1-5, reads GAGVSQSPSNKVTEKGKDVELRCDPISGHTALYWYRQSLGQGLEFLIYFQGNSAPDKSGLPSDRFSAERTGGSVSTLTIQRTQQEDSAVYLCASSYRGQQPQHFGDGTRLSIL.

This clonotype was recorded many times. Written as DNA, the CDR3 is TGCAGTGCTAGAGATCCGGCAGGGCTGGGGCAGTACTTC. Protein: CSARDPAGLGQYF. V gene TRBV20-1 combines with J gene TRBJ2-7; TRBD1 might be the D (5 bases). The CDR3 is 13 amino acids. Between the trimmed V and J ends, which lost 0 bases and 9 bases, there was a span of 15 bases. Germline loops: CDR1 DFQATT, CDR2 SNEGSKA (reference sequence).

This clonotype appeared a few times. The gene calls are TRBV4-1 and TRBJ1-1; D is ambiguous. Germline lookup yields CDR1 MGHRA and CDR2 YSYEKL. V lost 1 base and J 1 base, leaving 10 bases between the germline ends. This CDR3 spans 15 amino acids. DNA for the CDR3: TGCGCCAGCAGCCAAGCTCGAACGGGGAACACTGAAGCTTTCTTT. This translates into CASSQARTGNTEAFF.

This clonotype was seen at least ten times. V usage is TRBV7-9 and J usage is TRBJ1-1; D gene unclear. The germline V gene encodes CDR1 SEHNR and CDR2 FQNEAQ (reference sequence). Between the trimmed V and J ends, which lost 2 bases and 3 bases, there was a span of 10 bases. This CDR3 contains 14 residues. CDR3 DNA: TGTGCCAGCAGCTTACAGGCCGGAGACACTGAAGCTTTCTTT. Translating it yields CASSLQAGDTEAFF.

This clonotype showed up many times. V is TRBV6-6 and J is TRBJ1-5; 7 nucleotides match TRBD1. V shed 2 bases, J shed 2 bases, and the junction held 12 bases outside the gene matches. Germline lookup yields CDR1 MNHNY and CDR2 SVGAGI (reference sequence). This CDR3 comprises 18 residues. The CDR3, as DNA: TGTGCCAGCAGTTACCCCCCCAAGACAGGGTTTGGCAATCAGCCCCAGCATTTT. Amino acid sequence: CASSYPPKTGFGNQPQHF.

The V gene is TRBV7-3, the J gene TRBJ2-2, with D maybe TRBD2 (6 bases). V was pared by 6 bases and J by 1 base, with 9 bases between. The CDR3 contains 14 residues. CDR1 is SGHTA, CDR2 FQGTGA, per germline. The CDR3 DNA reads as TGTGCCAGCAGGTTGCGGGGGAACACCGGGGAGCTGTTTTTT. This codes for CASRLRGNTGELFF. The variable domain in full, completed from reference TRBV7-3 and TRBJ2-2, reads GAGVSQTPSNKVTEKGKYVELRCDPISGHTALYWYRQSLGQGPEFLIYFQGTGAADDSGLPNDRFFAVRPEGSVSTLKIQRTERGDSAVYLCASRLRGNTGELFFGEGSRLTVL.

This clonotype showed up just a few times. The V and J genes are TRBV6-1 and TRBJ2-3; no reliable D call. Trimming cost V 8 bases and J 4 bases, with 13 bases left between them. CDR1 is MNHNS, CDR2 SASEGT, per germline. The CDR3 length is 13 residues. In DNA, the CDR3 is TGTGCCAGCCAGAAGTCCGGTCCAGATACGCAGTATTTT. Encoded protein: CASQKSGPDTQYF.

This clonotype was detected once. This chain links TRBV6-6 with TRBJ2-7; 8 bases fit TRBD1. The CDR3 consists of 13 residues. V lost 5 bases to trimming and J lost 8 bases; unmatched junction nucleotides: 8. Germline V lookup: CDR1 MNHNY, CDR2 SVGAGI (reference sequence). The CDR3 region has the DNA TGTGCCAGCAGTATCGGACAGGGCTTAAAGCAGTACGTC. It translates to CASSIGQGLKQYV.

As for this clonotype: Just one base apart from a much larger clone, this may be a read error. The gene calls are TRBV11-1 and TRBJ2-3; 9 bases align to TRBD1. This CDR3 is built from 14 residues. CDR1 and CDR2 (germline): SGHAT, FQDESV (reference sequence). CDR3 bases: TGTGCCATCAGCCGGGACAGGGGCACAGATACGCAGTATTTT. It translates to CAISRDRGTDTQYF.

Written as DNA, the CDR3 is TGCGCCAGCAGCCAAGATCGGATAGGGGTTGGCTTCTTC. Translated, it gives CASSQDRIGVGFF. This chain connects TRBV4-3 to TRBJ2-1; TRBD1 might be the D (5 bases). CDR1 and CDR2 from the germline V gene are LGHNA and YSLEER. The CDR3 loop spans 13 amino acids. V was trimmed by 0 bases and J by 16 bases, leaving 16 bases between them.